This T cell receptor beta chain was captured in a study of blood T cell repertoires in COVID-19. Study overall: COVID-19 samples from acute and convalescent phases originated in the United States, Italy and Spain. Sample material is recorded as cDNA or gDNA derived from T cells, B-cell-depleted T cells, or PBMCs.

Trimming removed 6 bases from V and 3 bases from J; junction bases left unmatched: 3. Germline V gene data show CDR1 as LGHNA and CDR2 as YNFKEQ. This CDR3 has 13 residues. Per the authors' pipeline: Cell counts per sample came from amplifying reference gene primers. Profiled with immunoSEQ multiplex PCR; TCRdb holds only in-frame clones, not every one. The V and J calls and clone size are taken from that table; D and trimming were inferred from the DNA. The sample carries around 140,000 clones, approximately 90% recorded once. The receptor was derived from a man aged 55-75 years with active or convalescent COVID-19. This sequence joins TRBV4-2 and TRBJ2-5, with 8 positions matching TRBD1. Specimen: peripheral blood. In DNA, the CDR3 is TGTGCCAGCAGACAGGGGGTTGAAGAGACCCAGTACTTC. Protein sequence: CASRQGVEETQYF.